These 11 T cell receptor beta chains originate from one sample sequenced in a study of T cell responses to AZD1222 COVID-19 vaccine. The protocol was immunoSEQ multiplex PCR, while the TCRdb copy is restricted to in-frame clones and leaves out a portion. In the table there are around 100,000 clones, around 87% of which are singletons. The starting material was peripheral blood, obtained on day 0 of MenACWY control vaccination. The receptors here all came from an adult in good health.

This chain connects TRBV18 to TRBJ1-6; D call uncertain. CDR3 length: 15 amino acids. Germline lookup yields CDR1 KGHSH and CDR2 LQKENI. With 6 bases removed from V and 6 bases from J, the gap between germline ends came to 15 bases. CDR3 residues: CASSPARASNSPLHF. CDR3 in DNA: TGTGCCAGCTCCCCCGCCCGGGCGTCTAATTCACCCCTCCACTTT.

CDR3 residues: CASSLRQVGQPQHF. CDR3 nucleotides: TGCGCCAGCAGCCTCCGTCAGGTCGGTCAGCCCCAGCATTTT. This chain joins TRBV4-1 and TRBJ1-5; unclear D gene. V was clipped by 4 bases and J by 6 bases, with 13 bases between them. In germline, CDR1 is MGHRA, CDR2 YSYEKL. The CDR3 contains 14 residues.

J is TRBJ1-1 and V is TRBV18, with a possible D match to TRBD1 (6 bases). V dropped 3 bases and J dropped 1 base, with 12 bases sitting between them. The CDR3 runs 15 residues. Germline CDR1 is KGHSH and CDR2 is LQKENI. CDR3 bases: TGTGCCAGCTCACCTATTGACAGGCCGAACACTGAAGCTTTCTTT. It yields the protein CASSPIDRPNTEAFF.

The DNA of the CDR3 is TGTGCCAGCAGCCCGCGGGCCAACGTCCTGACTTTC. Its protein product is CASSPRANVLTF. The chain joins TRBV11-1 to TRBJ2-6; D is ambiguous. Trimming removed 5 bases from V and 5 bases from J, with 4 bases in between. The CDR3 totals 12 residues. Germline CDR1 and CDR2: SGHAT and FQDESV (reference sequence).

The chain combines TRBV9 with TRBJ2-3, with TRBD2 identical over 12 bases. Losses at the gene ends were 0 bases for V and 2 bases for J; bases not matched to a gene: 10. CDR1 is SGDLS, CDR2 YYNGEE, per germline. This CDR3 has 19 amino acids. CDR3 loop: CASSVGLSGLAGITDTQYF. The CDR3 DNA follows: TGTGCCAGCAGCGTAGGTCTGTCCGGACTAGCGGGGATCACAGATACGCAGTATTTT.

The rearrangement joins TRBV6-2 or TRBV6-3 to TRBJ1-2; no firm D call. The germline V gene has CDR1 MNHEY and CDR2 SVGEGT. This CDR3 is built from 14 residues. V gave up 6 bases and J gave up 8 bases, with 19 bases separating them. CDR3 bases: TGTGCCAGCAGCCCGGACCTCGACGGGAGGGGCTACACCTTC. Translated, it gives CASSPDLDGRGYTF.

In DNA form, the CDR3 reads TGTGCCAGCAGTTTCTGGCGGGAGAGTGAGCAGTTCTTC. Its translation is CASSFWRESEQFF. The chain is built from TRBV27 and TRBJ2-1, with TRBD2 identical over 7 bases. Germline V gene data show CDR1 as MNHEY and CDR2 as SMNVEV (reference sequence). This CDR3 comprises 13 residues. V lost 3 bases and J lost 9; bases outside the gene matches: 5.

The CDR3 sequence is CAIGQSGGQSPLHF. CDR3 bases: TGTGCCATCGGTCAATCAGGGGGCCAGTCACCCCTCCACTTT. This chain connects TRBV10-3 to TRBJ1-6; 8 nucleotides align to TRBD1. The length of the CDR3 is 14 residues. CDR1 is ENHRY, CDR2 SYGVKD, per germline. The V and J ends lost 8 bases and 10 bases, in that order; junction bases with no gene match: 10.

The V call is TRBV28, the J call TRBJ1-2, with D tentatively TRBD1 (6 bases). The CDR3 loop spans 12 amino acids. V dropped 4 bases and J dropped 3 bases, with 6 bases sitting between them. CDR1 and CDR2 (germline): MDHEN, SYDVKM. The CDR3 region has the DNA TGTGCCAGCAGTTCAGGGGACTATGGCTACACCTTC. Translating it yields CASSSGDYGYTF.

The genes are TRBV7-9 and TRBJ1-6, with 7 bases aligning to TRBD1. The germline V gene has CDR1 SEHNR and CDR2 FQNEAQ (reference sequence). The CDR3 is 16 residues long. V was clipped by 3 bases and J by 7 bases; unmatched bases: 9. The CDR3, as DNA: TGTGCCAGCAGCTTTCAGGGACAGCTTATGAATTCACCCCTCCACTTT. Translation: CASSFQGQLMNSPLHF.

The chain carries TRBV5-1 and TRBJ2-5, with 9 bases that match TRBD2. CDR3 length equals 15 residues. CDR1 and CDR2 from the germline V gene are SGHRS and YFSETQ. Unmatched junction bases numbered 5, after V lost 4 bases and J lost 1 base. CDR3 residues: CASSQPTSGQETQYF. Written as DNA, the CDR3 is TGCGCCAGCAGCCAACCGACTAGCGGCCAAGAGACCCAGTACTTC.